The source of this T cell receptor beta chain is a study of cytomegalovirus exposure and HLA in healthy donors. Between the trimmed V and J ends, which lost 3 bases and 4 bases, there was a span of 12 bases. Germline CDR1 reads MGHRA; CDR2 reads YSYEKL. The CDR3 covers 15 residues. Study-level findings and limits: Productive status was seen about 90% or about 30% of the time for most TCR beta V segments in an earlier analysis. Under in vitro conditions, a few CMV-associated chains were confirmed as specific for CMV antigens.

This clone was seen a few times. Antigen: not known. The PCR had 60 Vbeta and 13 Jbeta primers. Clones were read by immunoSEQ multiplex PCR, and TCRdb kept only the in-frame ones, dropping some. The table lists a few hundred thousand clones, roughly 80% of them singletons. This sequence originates from a man aged 30 to 39 in good health and CMV-seronegative. Sequencing used PBMCs. The V and J genes are TRBV4-1 and TRBJ1-4, with D perhaps matching TRBD1 (6 bases). CDR3 sequence: CASSQRQAINEKLFF. In DNA, the CDR3 is TGCGCCAGCAGCCAGAGACAGGCCATTAATGAAAAACTGTTTTTT.